These 6 T cell receptor beta chains came from one sample sequenced in a study of cytomegalovirus exposure and HLA in healthy donors. TCRdb's table, derived via immunoSEQ multiplex PCR, lists solely in-frame clones and lacks some. The data show about 330,000 clones, about nine tenths seen once. Sequenced: PBMCs. The receptors stem from a woman aged 25 to 39 in good health and CMV-seropositive.

This clone was picked up a small number of times. The chain uses TRBV7-6 and TRBJ2-7; the D is unclear. Germline V lookup: CDR1 SGHVS, CDR2 FNYEAQ. The CDR3 has 13 residues. Trimming shortened V by 0 bases and J by 1 base, and 4 bases separated the two germline ends. The CDR3 DNA follows: TGTGCCAGCAGCTTAGCACAGTCCTACGAGCAGTACTTC. The encoded protein is CASSLAQSYEQYF. Based on the CDR3 plus reference TRBV7-6 and TRBJ2-7, the full variable domain is GAGVSQSPRYKVTKRGQDVALRCDPISGHVSLYWYRQALGQGPEFLTYFNYEAQQDKSGLPNDRFSAERPEGSISTLTIQRTEQRDSAMYRCASSLAQSYEQYFGPGTRLTVT.

This CDR3 is CASSFNGEKLFF. The CDR3 DNA is TGTGCCAGCAGTTTTAACGGTGAAAAACTGTTTTTT. The chain couples TRBV27 to TRBJ1-4; no clear D gene. V was trimmed by 3 bases and J by 7 bases, leaving 6 bases between them. There are 12 residues in the CDR3. The germline gives CDR1 MNHEY, CDR2 SMNVEV (reference sequence).

This sequence joins TRBV5-1 and TRBJ2-7; 9 bases map to TRBD2. V was pared by 5 bases and J by 6 bases, with 9 bases of the junction left unmatched. Germline CDR1 reads SGHRS; CDR2 reads YFSETQ. This CDR3 has 14 residues. The CDR3 loop reads CASSGGRALSEQYF. In DNA, the CDR3 is TGCGCCAGCAGTGGCGGGAGGGCGCTCAGCGAGCAGTACTTC.

This rearrangement joins TRBV9 to TRBJ2-7; D is ambiguous. Trimming took off 0 bases at V and 6 bases at J, with 10 bases between the two ends. Germline loops: CDR1 SGDLS, CDR2 YYNGEE. This CDR3 is built from 13 residues. The CDR3 DNA reads TGTGCCAGCAGCGTAGGTGGTAGCCTCGAGCAGTACTTC. The encoded protein is CASSVGGSLEQYF.

This chain uses TRBV7-8 with TRBJ2-5; TRBD2 aligns across 9 bases. The CDR3 is 16 residues long. Germline-derived CDR1 and CDR2 are SGHVS and FQNEAQ. V shed 5 bases and J 4 bases; nucleotides not matched to a gene: 11. DNA for the CDR3: TGTGCCAGCAGCACCCGGGGTAGCGGGAGCTCAGAGACCCAGTACTTC. Amino acid sequence: CASSTRGSGSSETQYF.

V usage is TRBV5-8 and J usage is TRBJ2-1; TRBD2 matches 11 bases. J lost 7 bases, V lost 1 base, and 4 bases had no gene match. This CDR3 contains 15 residues. Germline V CDR1 and CDR2: SGHTS, YDEGEE. CDR3 residues: CASSLRSSGRNEQFF. CDR3 nucleotides: TGTGCCAGCAGCTTGAGGTCTAGCGGGAGGAATGAGCAGTTCTTC.